This T cell receptor beta chain came from a study of Graves' ophthalmopathy and Graves' hyperthyroidism. Researchers took RNA transcripts and amplified TCR beta CDR3 regions from them. A first-round RT-PCR used HTBI primers, followed by a second-round multiplex PCR. TCRdb re-analysed the multiplex PCR reads in MiXCR, keeping a single row per CDR3 protein. The sample records about 550,000 distinct CDR3 sequences, just under 40% being singletons. This clonotype was observed a few times. A read error may account for a junction end that differs from germline. The V gene's germline CDR1 is ENHRY and CDR2 SYGVKD. The CDR3 length is 17 residues.

This clonotype was obtained from an adult man with Graves' hyperthyroidism. Sequencing was performed on peripheral blood or thyroid tissue (not recorded which). The V and J genes are TRBV10-3 and TRBJ1-5, with D unclear. CDR3 nucleotides: TGTGCCAGCAGTTACTTGAATCCAGCGTATAGCAATCAGCCCCAGCATTTT. Protein product: CASSYLNPAYSNQPQHF.